A single sample is the source of the 21 T cell receptor beta chains below, sequenced in a study of cytomegalovirus exposure and HLA in healthy donors. PCR was performed using 60 Vbeta and 13 Jbeta primers. Produced via immunoSEQ multiplex PCR; TCRdb's table is partial and in-frame only. The table has under 120,000 clones, less than 80% seen once; the top ten hold about 3%. Source material: PBMCs. These TCRs come from a woman aged 40 to 49 in good health and CMV-seronegative.

The CDR3 loop is CASSQDIVYGYTF. CDR3 DNA sequence: TGTGCCAGCAGCCAAGATATAGTCTATGGCTACACCTTC. V is TRBV14 and J is TRBJ1-2; D is unresolved. Germline V gene sequence: CDR1 SGHDN, CDR2 FVKESK. CDR3 size: 13 residues. Trimming pared 0 bases from V and 4 bases from J, leaving 6 bases between.

V is TRBV18 and J is TRBJ1-5; perhaps TRBD1 as D (5 bases). CDR1 and CDR2 from the germline V gene are KGHSH and LQKENI. V gave up 5 bases and J gave up 0 bases, with 8 bases separating them. The length of the CDR3 is 14 residues. CDR3 residues: CASSEQVSNQPQHF. CDR3 bases: TGTGCCAGCTCAGAACAGGTTAGCAATCAGCCCCAGCATTTT. The whole variable domain, remainder taken from reference TRBV18 and TRBJ1-5, is NAGVMQNPRHLVRRRGQEARLRCSPMKGHSHVYWYRQLPEEGLKFMVYLQKENIIDESGMPKERFSAEFPKEGPSILRIQQVVRGDSAAYFCASSEQVSNQPQHFGDGTRLSIL.

Details on this clone: Mismatch with germline at one junction end may stem from a read error. This chain links TRBV7-9 with TRBJ1-2, with 12 bases aligning to TRBD1. The CDR3 is 17 residues long. In germline, CDR1 is SEHNR, CDR2 FQNEAQ (reference sequence). The DNA of the CDR3 is TGTTCCAGCAGCGGCGTTGGATGGGGACAGGGGGCGCGAGGCTACACCTTC. Translation gives CSSSGVGWGQGARGYTF.

This clone appeared a single time. This chain links TRBV7-2 with TRBJ2-1; 7 nucleotides match TRBD2. V lost 5 bases to trimming and J lost 8 bases; unmatched junction nucleotides: 12. CDR3 length: 15 amino acids. CDR1 is SGHTA, CDR2 FQGNSA, per germline. The CDR3 loop is CASSPLAATWDEQFF. For the CDR3, the DNA is TGTGCCAGCAGCCCCCTAGCGGCAACCTGGGATGAGCAGTTCTTC.

In its sample, this clone was seen a few times. The chain carries TRBV27 and TRBJ2-1; D gene unclear. Trimming removed 8 bases from V and 4 bases from J, with 6 bases in between. The CDR3 loop spans 11 amino acids. The germline V gene encodes CDR1 MNHEY and CDR2 SMNVEV (reference sequence). CDR3 amino acids: CASCTYNEQFF. Written as DNA, the CDR3 is TGTGCCAGCTGCACATACAATGAGCAGTTCTTC.

The V gene is TRBV7-8, the J gene TRBJ2-5; D is possibly TRBD1 (6 bases). The CDR3 is 16 amino acids. V lost 3 bases and J 3 bases, leaving 17 bases between the germline ends. Germline lookup yields CDR1 SGHVS and CDR2 FQNEAQ. The CDR3 is CASSFHRTEGEETQYF. The DNA of the CDR3 is TGTGCCAGCAGCTTCCACAGGACAGAGGGGGAAGAGACCCAGTACTTC.

The chain is built from TRBV10-3 and TRBJ1-5, with 10 bases that match TRBD1. Germline CDR1 ENHRY, CDR2 SYGVKD. This CDR3 is 13 amino acids long. V trimming: 8 bases; J trimming: 5 bases; junction bases outside the gene matches: 3. The CDR3 nucleotides read TGTGCCATCCGTGGACAGGGGGATCAGCCCCAGCATTTT. It yields the protein CAIRGQGDQPQHF.

The CDR3 DNA is TGCAGTTGCGAGGGGGATGGCTACACCTTC. It codes for CSCEGDGYTF. This sequence joins TRBV20-1 and TRBJ1-2, with a weak D call TRBD1 (6 bases). CDR3 size: 10 residues. Germline assignment: CDR1 DFQATT and CDR2 SNEGSKA (reference sequence). V was clipped by 8 bases and J by 6 bases, with 10 bases between them.

The CDR3 coding sequence is TGTGCCAGCACCCAGGGGTCCTACTACGAGCAGTACTTC. Its translation: CASTQGSYYEQYF. The rearrangement links TRBV7-8 to TRBJ2-7, with D possibly TRBD1 on 6 matching bases. V was clipped by 7 bases and J by 3 bases, with 13 bases between them. Germline V gene data show CDR1 as SGHVS and CDR2 as FQNEAQ. The CDR3 is 13 amino acids.

The chain joins TRBV5-1 to TRBJ1-2; TRBD1 agrees at 9 bases. Germline V gene lookup returns CDR1 SGHRS and CDR2 YFSETQ. The CDR3 loop spans 15 amino acids. With 4 bases clipped from V and 6 bases from J, the junction kept 10 bases outside the gene matches. CDR3 region: CASSPFRDRANGYTF. In DNA form, the CDR3 reads TGCGCCAGCAGCCCCTTCCGGGACAGGGCTAATGGCTACACCTTC.

The chain joins TRBV5-4 to TRBJ2-1, with TRBD2 matching over 8 bases. CDR1 is SGHNT, CDR2 YYREEE, per germline (reference sequence). V lost 2 bases, J lost 0 bases, and 10 bases stayed unmatched. The CDR3 is made up of 18 amino acids. CDR3 DNA sequence: TGTGCCAGCAGCTTAGGACTAGCCTTGGACAGCTCCTACAATGAGCAGTTCTTC. Its protein is CASSLGLALDSSYNEQFF.

V gene TRBV5-1 combines with J gene TRBJ1-1; TRBD1 aligns across 11 bases. The CDR3 loop spans 13 amino acids. V shed 5 bases, J shed 3 bases, and the junction held 0 bases outside the gene matches. CDR1 is SGHRS, CDR2 YFSETQ, per germline. The CDR3 protein is CASRGQGDTEAFF. As DNA, the CDR3 is TGCGCCAGCAGGGGACAGGGGGACACTGAAGCTTTCTTT.

This chain connects TRBV19 to TRBJ2-7; the D gene is possibly TRBD2 (5 bases). The V end was cut by 6 bases, the J end by 2 bases, with 14 bases between. The CDR3 is 14 residues long. CDR1 is LNHDA and CDR2 is SQIVND in the germline V gene (reference sequence). The chain's CDR3 is CASSRRGHTYEQYF. The CDR3 coding sequence is TGTGCCAGTAGCCGCCGGGGTCACACCTACGAGCAGTACTTC. Filled out from reference TRBV19 and TRBJ2-7, the complete variable domain reads DGGITQSPKYLFRKEGQNVTLSCEQNLNHDAMYWYRQDPGQGLRLIYYSQIVNDFQKGDIAEGYSVSREKKESFPLTVTSAQKNPTAFYLCASSRRGHTYEQYFGPGTRLTVT.

CDR3 amino acids: CASSEWAGGWNEQFF. Written as DNA, the CDR3 is TGTGCCAGCAGTGAATGGGCAGGGGGTTGGAATGAGCAGTTCTTC. V gene TRBV25-1 combines with J gene TRBJ2-1, with TRBD1 matching over 7 bases. V lost 1 base and J lost 7; bases outside the gene matches: 7. CDR3 size: 15 residues. The germline CDR1 and CDR2 sequences are MGHDK and SYGVNS.

A few counts support this clone. This chain joins TRBV11-2 and TRBJ1-2; D remains ambiguous. Trimming shortened V by 1 base and J by 2 bases, and 14 bases separated the two germline ends. In germline, CDR1 is SGHAT, CDR2 FQNNGV. The length of the CDR3 is 16 residues. This chain's CDR3 is CASSLAPPESNYGYTF. The CDR3 nucleotides are TGTGCCAGCAGCTTAGCTCCCCCTGAGTCCAACTATGGCTACACCTTC.

The rearrangement links TRBV4-1 to TRBJ2-2; D is uncertain. Germline V gene lookup returns CDR1 MGHRA and CDR2 YSYEKL. The V end lost 4 bases, the J end lost 5 bases, and 5 bases lay between the germline ends. The CDR3 contains 12 residues. The CDR3 region has the DNA TGCGCCAGCAGCCTTCCGACCGGGGAGCTGTTTTTT. Protein product: CASSLPTGELFF.

CDR3 in DNA: TGTGCCGTTTCTTCTAGCGCTTTACTCACAGATACGCAGTATTTT. Its translation: CAVSSSALLTDTQYF. J is TRBJ2-3 and V is TRBV10-3, with D perhaps matching TRBD2 (6 bases). The CDR3 is made up of 15 amino acids. Trimming stripped 11 bases from V and 2 bases from J, with 20 bases between. The germline V gene encodes CDR1 ENHRY and CDR2 SYGVKD.

This clone was seen more than once but under ten times. This chain joins TRBV5-1 and TRBJ2-1, with 9 bases matching TRBD1. The CDR3 runs 15 residues. Trimming removed 0 bases from V and 7 bases from J; junction bases left unmatched: 5. The germline V gene has CDR1 SGHRS and CDR2 YFSETQ. CDR3 nucleotide sequence: TGCGCCAGCAGCTTGGGACCGGGACAGGGAAATGAGCAGTTCTTC. It codes for CASSLGPGQGNEQFF.

This chain joins TRBV30 and TRBJ2-7, with D possibly being TRBD1 (5 bases). CDR1 GTSNPN and CDR2 SVGIG come from the germline V gene (reference sequence). CDR3 length: 12 amino acids. V was cut by 2 bases and J by 3 bases, with 8 bases left in between. DNA of the CDR3: TGTGCCTGGAGTAGGGGAATCTACGAGCAGTACTTC. Translation: CAWSRGIYEQYF.

The V call is TRBV28, the J call TRBJ1-2, with D possibly TRBD1 on 5 matching bases. V lost 7 bases to trimming and J lost 8 bases, with 11 bases between them. The CDR3 runs to 11 residues. Germline V lookup: CDR1 MDHEN, CDR2 SYDVKM. The chain's CDR3 is CASTDIRGYTF. CDR3 DNA: TGTGCCAGCACGGACATACGGGGCTACACCTTC.

In its sample, this clone was seen once. The chain links TRBV7-2 to TRBJ1-2, with 8 bases fitting TRBD1. Trimming at V came to 4 bases and at J to 7 bases, leaving 11 bases not matched to a gene. CDR3 length equals 15 residues. Germline V gene sequence: CDR1 SGHTA, CDR2 FQGNSA. The CDR3 region is CASSSGQGKGGGYTF. DNA of the CDR3: TGTGCCAGCAGCTCCGGACAGGGAAAGGGAGGTGGCTACACCTTC. Supplemented by reference TRBV7-2 and TRBJ1-2, the full variable domain reads GAGVSQSPSNKVTEKGKDVELRCDPISGHTALYWYRQSLGQGLEFLIYFQGNSAPDKSGLPSDRFSAERTGGSVSTLTIQRTQQEDSAVYLCASSSGQGKGGGYTFGSGTRLTVV.